This T cell receptor (beta chain) was identified in a study of shared clonotypes between healthy human individuals (dated by TCRdb to 2020 to 2022). About the study as a whole: The cohort included a few men and a couple of women between 18 and 49 years of age. Per donor, three plates each were used for CD4 naive and CD4 memory, two for CD8 naive, and one for CD8 memory. Blood TCR repertoires of roughly five healthy adults were deeply sequenced to estimate repertoire size and the extent of clonotype sharing between individuals. To increase sequencing depth and limit assay-specific biases, TCR repertoire library preparation and sequencing were carried out by different laboratories using diverse techniques. Between about 0.85 and 9.5 billion PBMCs per donor were obtained by leukapheresis. Broader findings and caveats from the paper: Pairwise subsampling led to the expectation that sequencing depth would affect the degree of clonotype sharing among donors. Higher generation probabilities were observed for clonotypes shared by all four sorted-subset donors than for non-shared clonotypes. Only blood was sampled, and tissue TCR repertoires likely differ from those in blood. Because the study included a small number of donors, the genetic and exposure-history diversity represented was limited. When several donors were compared, the shared fraction of clonotypes was about 5% for naive CD4, around 3.5% for naive CD8, about 2.5% for memory CD4, and less than 0.45% for memory CD8. Larger estimated clonotype richness was generally found for naive subsets than for memory subsets. Rarefaction of sorted-subset datasets indicated incomplete sequencing despite the large sequencing depth.

Using the deep immunoSEQ assay, TCR CDR3 regions were amplified from genomic DNA by multiplex PCR. Extracted genomic DNA from each cell subset was spread evenly across all wells of several immunoSEQ 96-well plates, with each plate serving as a replicate. For sorted subsets, each replicate PCR was loaded with about 0.2 ug genomic DNA, equivalent to 25,000 to 30,000 T cell genomes. The purified libraries were quantified using a Qubit 3.0 fluorometer, sized with a Bioanalyzer 2100, and then quantified again using the KAPA Library Quantification kit. Every immunoSEQ 96-well plate was sequenced on a dedicated single-read 150-cycle Illumina NextSeq 550 flow cell. Per the authors' processing: Because only junctional sequences without quality scores were contained in the immunoSEQ output, filtering matching that applied to full-length reads could not be performed. Sequences were annotated with PyIR, a Python wrapper for IgBLAST v1.9, using IMGT germline references to assign V/J genes and CDR3. Reads were removed for weak V/J assignments (E-value above 1e-6), missing CDR3, stop codons, out-of-frame junctions, or ambiguous translated residues. V3J clonotypes were defined as sequences sharing the same inferred V gene, J gene, and CDR3 amino acid sequence. Percentage overlap between repertoires was calculated by dividing the number of shared unique clonotypes by the size of the smaller repertoire. RTK rarefaction, the Chao1 estimator, and Recon v2.1 estimates of unobserved clonotypes were used to assess repertoire richness. For all TCRbeta clonotypes obtained by the gDNA method from a few donors, generation probabilities were computed with OLGA. TCRdb stores this immuneACCESS table with in-frame sequences only. Part of the clones is absent; in the studies checked, under half of the shortfall reflects unresolved V genes, and no reason is known for the rest. V, J and clone size are those of that table, while D and trimming were read from the DNA. Present in this sample are some 2,500,000 clones, roughly 93% of which were seen just once. The ten biggest clones cover 0.36% of the sample.

With regard to this clone: The antigen this receptor binds is unknown. Per-nucleotide qualities are absent, and no much larger clonotype sits a single base away.

Donors were healthy HIV-negative adults with no recently reported acute infections or vaccinations. Only Caucasian adults living in Nashville, Tennessee, USA were represented among the donors. CD4+ T cells were enriched by magnetic negative selection, after which naive cells were positively selected on CD45RA and the negative fraction was taken as the memory subset. Blood was collected by leukapheresis, and PBMCs were isolated by Ficoll-Histopaque density gradient centrifugation and then cryopreserved in liquid nitrogen vapor phase. Analytical flow cytometry was used to check the purity and quantity of each magnetically sorted T cell population. Each sorted fraction had its genomic DNA isolated and then quantified by UV absorbance on a Nanodrop 2000c. Based on the germline V gene (reference sequence), the CDR1 and CDR2 sequences are SGHNT and YYREEE. From cysteine to phenylalanine, the CDR3 is 15 amino acids long. Just CDR3 DNA is preserved here, 45 bases in frame from base 1. The junction carries 14 bases between V and J, which are trimmed by 1 base and 4 bases respectively.

The chain is assembled from TRBV5-4 and TRBJ1-2, with the D gene not clear enough to name. Sequencing was performed on naive CD4+ T cells from PBMCs. This sample's cell subset or site label indicates: CD45RA+ positively selected. This TCR was sampled from a man aged 18 to 29 in good health. Some clones in this sample may be carry-over from other donors' samples. Read as DNA, the sequence is TGTGCCAGCAGCTTGTTCGGCAGGTCTACCTATGGCTACACCTTC. This yields the protein CASSLFGRSTYGYTF. Reference TRBV5-4 and TRBJ1-2 proteins supply the regions before and after the CDR3; the full variable domain is: ETGVTQSPTHLIKTRGQQVTLRCSSQSGHNTVSWYQQALGQGPQFIFQYYREEENGRGNFPPRFSGLQFPNYSSELNVNALELDDSALYLCASSLFGRSTYGYTFGSGTRLTVV.